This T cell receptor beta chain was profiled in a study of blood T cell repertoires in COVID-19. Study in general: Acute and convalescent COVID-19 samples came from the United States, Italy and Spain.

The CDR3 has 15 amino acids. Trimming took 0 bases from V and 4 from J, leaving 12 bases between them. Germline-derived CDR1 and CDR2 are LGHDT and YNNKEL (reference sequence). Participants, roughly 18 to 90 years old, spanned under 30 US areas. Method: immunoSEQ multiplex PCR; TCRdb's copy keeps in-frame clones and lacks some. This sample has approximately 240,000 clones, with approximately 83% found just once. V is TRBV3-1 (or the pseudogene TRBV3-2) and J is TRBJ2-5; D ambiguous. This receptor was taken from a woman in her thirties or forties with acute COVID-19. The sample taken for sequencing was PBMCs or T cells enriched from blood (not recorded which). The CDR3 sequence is CASSQDLARRETQYF. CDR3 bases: TGTGCCAGCAGCCAAGATTTGGCTAGGAGAGAGACCCAGTACTTC.